This record concerns one T cell receptor (beta chain) sequence. The specificity of this receptor is unknown. The sample holds no much larger clone one base away, and base qualities are not on file. The data belong to a study of cytomegalovirus exposure and HLA in healthy donors (TCRdb year 2017). Turning to the overall study: An earlier analysis of approximately 600 of the donors reported 250 to 350 Gb of sequence data and around 110 million unique TCR beta sequences from 150 million to 200 million T cells. About 280 gigabases of sequencing data and approximately 91 million unique TCR sequences made up an early release that covered approximately 620 HLA-typed donors. The genetic ancestry cluster associated with self-reported Caucasian donors included approximately 85% of the 398 genotyped donors. The aim of the study was to test whether cataloging public T cell receptors could identify signatures of past pathogen exposure. Using immunosequencing, the study profiled T cell repertoires from 640 or so subjects and related those repertoires to cytomegalovirus serostatus. Along with the roughly 710-subject first cohort, a separate validation cohort of over a hundred different subjects was used. High-throughput TCR immunosequencing, statistical association of individual TCRs with disease status, and machine learning were combined to predict cytomegalovirus infection status. A later analysis re-analyzed previously published TCR beta repertoires from approximately 670 donors and added high-resolution HLA genotyping to study TCR occurrence patterns. In the later analysis, no new phenotypic data were used to find candidate immune exposures; instead, reliance was placed on TCR beta sequences and their occurrence across donors. To decide whether each TCR beta V gene segment behaved as functional or pseudogenic, an earlier analysis of approximately 600 of the donors relied on high-throughput TCR beta sequencing. Donor age, sex, ethnicity and CMV serostatus were compiled alongside the repertoire data. Genome-wide SNP genotypes for about 55% of the 666 donors were used in a later genetic analysis, which treated that subset as a discovery cohort. Every repertoire in the discovery cohort had been generated on one and the same sequencing platform. HLA typing included class I and class II loci at four-digit resolution. Typing coverage differed by locus: A, B, C, DRB1 and DQB1 were typed in roughly 629-640 donors, DQA1 in around 500, DPA1 in 600 to 610, and DPB1 in roughly 470. About five DR-DQ haplotypes were treated as single units for association and clustering because of strong linkage in the cohort. Across some 400 genotyped donors of the cohort, an average of about 240,000 unique TCR beta nucleotide sequences per donor were sequenced, and roughly 17% of those sequences were non-productive.

The method was the immunoSEQ multiplex PCR assay. The multiplex PCR relied on a mix of 60 forward primers for TCR Vbeta segments and 13 reverse primers for TCR Jbeta segments. The CDR3 region of rearranged TCR beta genes was amplified from genomic DNA with a multiplex PCR assay. Amplified TCR beta libraries were sequenced as 87-base-pair reads on the Illumina HiSeq System. In the original analysis: Across the 670 or so repertoires, a later analysis counted some 81 million unique TCR beta chains, around 11 million of which were shared by at least two donors. A nearest-neighbor algorithm error-corrected the raw reads and collapsed the reads into unique sequences, merging closely related sequences to remove PCR and sequencing errors. Alignment of CDR3 sequences to IMGT reference sequences was used to assign V, D and J gene segments. For a sequence to be retained, a match of at least six nucleotides to both a V gene segment and a J gene segment was required. Rearrangements were called productive when the CDR3 lacked stop codons and stayed in frame with V and J; all others were non-productive. CDR3 was defined by IMGT convention, running from the second conserved V-encoded cysteine to the conserved J-encoded phenylalanine. The earlier analysis of about 570 of the donors excluded any sequence lacking an unambiguous match to a single V gene segment. An earlier analysis of 587 of the donors classified V segments as functional when productive rearrangements were above 56.7% and as segregating when the standard deviation between donors was above 5%. A statistical classification framework was built to diagnose cytomegalovirus status from the catalog of TCR beta chain sequences. A later analysis assigned V and J genes by comparing TCR nucleotide sequences with IMGT/GENE-DB human TR gene sequences. Using the TCRdist pipeline, a later analysis assigned CDR3 sequences along with most-parsimonious VDJ recombination scenarios. A later analysis defined each TCR beta chain by its CDR3 amino acid sequence plus V-gene family, and excluded reads lacking a unique V-gene family. As a way to deal with suspected cross-contamination and a sequencing artifact, a later analysis dropped roughly 600 nucleotide sequences that were highly shared and had low generation probability. In a later analysis, a clonal expansion index for each public chain was calculated from normalized within-repertoire ranks of inferred template counts. In a later analysis, generation probabilities were computed using a VDJ recombination model fitted to out-of-frame rearrangements, and the results were checked against IGoR. Hypergeometric tests were used in a later analysis to score TCR-TCR, TCR-HLA and TCR-CMV co-occurrence, with a repertoire-size bias correction applied to the TCR pairs. A later analysis estimated false discovery rates by permuting HLA or CMV assignments 20 times. In a later analysis, co-occurring TCRs were grouped using DBSCAN, and TCRdist sequence similarity was added for clustering within HLA-allele-positive subsets. For co-occurrence clustering, repertoires with fewer than 30,000 or more than 120,000 public chains were excluded, along with five or six repertoires with anomalous nucleotide sharing. The table comes from immuneACCESS by way of TCRdb, which keeps in-frame sequences with V and J called. Part of the clones is missing from these tables; in studies checked, under half for an unresolved V gene and the rest for unknown reasons. V, J and clone size reflect that table, while D and trimming were determined from the DNA. This sample lists some 170,000 clones; around 69% were detected once. Of the sample, approximately 2.8% falls within the top ten clones.

In total, 630 or so healthy bone marrow donors made up the cohort. All cohort members were sampled while nominally healthy, although unrecorded immune exposures were likely present. The donor was CMV seronegative and belonged to the group of 350 to 400 seronegative cohort members. A peripheral blood sample was provided by each donor, and peripheral blood mononuclear cells were used for TCR beta sequencing. The Qiagen DNeasy Blood Extraction Kit was used to extract genomic DNA from the blood cell samples. What the authors observed across the whole study: Because counts were too low, about 18 rarely observed V segments, including chromosome 9 orphons, were excluded from the earlier analysis of 500 to 700 of the donors. In a later analysis, HLA-associated TCR beta chains were found to be more clonally expanded and to have lower generation probabilities than equally common non-associated chains. A later analysis found that most CMV-associated TCR beta chains appeared HLA-restricted, with HLA associations seemingly driven largely by CMV exposure. Cytomegalovirus status was reported to be diagnosed by the classifier with high specificity and sensitivity in both the original and validation cohorts. A later genetic analysis reported fewer N-insertions in productive TCRs among donors in an Asian-associated ancestry cluster than the approximately 670-donor mean. Because the 87-base-pair reads could not distinguish some IMGT-functional V segments, including TRBV6-2 and TRBV6-3, those segments were excluded. An association between a missense DCLRE1C variant and V-gene and J-gene trimming of TCR beta chains was found in a later genetic analysis and replicated in an independent cohort. A later analysis found that TCR association rates varied across HLA loci, with DRB1 alleles showing the most associated TCRs and HLA-C alleles the fewest. The only immune exposure information available for the cohort was CMV serostatus. The study listed 150 to 200 TCR beta chains as associated with cytomegalovirus. The authors suggested that the approach could potentially be generalized to other disease states and immunological phenotypes. The presence/absence analyses assumed that sequencing depth was roughly uniform across donors, and that assumption may not be true. This cohort had only TCR beta chains sequenced, and the lack of alpha or paired-chain data limited which features could be detected. Assigning TCR associations to individual alleles was difficult when HLA alleles, especially DR and DQ, strongly co-occurred. Correlated functional status among segregating V segments might reflect linkage disequilibrium, but an unknown experimental factor could not be ruled out. A further reported finding was that TCR beta sequences accurately predicted the HLA-A and HLA-B alleles for most subjects in the first cohort. Broadly in line with IMGT annotations, most TCR beta V segments showed up in productive rearrangements about 87% or about 30% of the time in an earlier analysis of several hundred of the donors. Most TCR sequences were observed very rarely across donors, whereas some public TCRs were present in many individuals. At a false discovery rate of 0.05, a later analysis linked under 20,000 TCR beta sequences to specific HLA alleles. A cluster of highly shared sequence variants was judged likely to represent a technical artifact of the sequencing pipeline. Because some donors lacked HLA typing at each locus, the association tests relied only on the typed subset. According to a later analysis, parvovirus B19, influenza, CMV and Epstein-Barr virus appeared linked to several top co-occurrence clusters. A few of the identified cytomegalovirus-associated TCR beta chains were confirmed in vitro to be specific for cytomegalovirus antigens.

V loses 3 bases, J loses 1 base, and the germline ends lie 9 bases apart. CDR1 MDHEN and CDR2 SYDVKM were looked up in the germline V gene. CDR3 length: 14 amino acids, cysteine to phenylalanine. The entry retains the CDR3 DNA only, 42 bases that are in frame from base 1. The sequence derives from a woman under 40 in good health and CMV-seronegative. Sequencing input: PBMCs. Recombination joined TRBV28 with TRBJ1-1; the best D guess is TRBD1, with 6 bases matching. The CDR3 region reads CASSLGHPNTEAFF. DNA sequence: TGTGCCAGCAGTTTGGGACACCCGAACACTGAAGCTTTCTTT.